A single sample gave rise to the 13 T cell receptor beta chains below, sequenced in a study of T cell changes during pregnancy in multiple sclerosis. Sequenced by immunoSEQ multiplex PCR; TCRdb stores in-frame clones only, minus some. The table includes 120,000 or so clones, around 93% detected once. The sample was peripheral blood, taken before pregnancy. These receptor sequences come from a female donor with multiple sclerosis, enrolled in a pregnancy study.

The gene calls are TRBV5-1 and TRBJ2-3; 12 bases fit TRBD2. The CDR3 is 16 residues long. The germline V gene has CDR1 SGHRS and CDR2 YFSETQ. Trimming at V came to 4 bases and at J to 3 bases, leaving 6 bases not matched to a gene. CDR3 in DNA: TGCGCCAGCAGCGCTAGACTAGCGGGAGTGACAGATACGCAGTATTTT. Its protein product is CASSARLAGVTDTQYF.

The V and J genes are TRBV27 and TRBJ2-3; no clear D. The CDR3 spans 13 residues. Trimming stripped 6 bases from V and 0 bases from J, with 7 bases between. Germline V lookup: CDR1 MNHEY, CDR2 SMNVEV (reference sequence). The CDR3 DNA reads TGTGCCAGCAGGTTGCGGAGCACAGATACGCAGTATTTT. It specifies CASRLRSTDTQYF.

This chain connects TRBV7-2 to TRBJ1-4; TRBD1 matches 11 bases. The CDR3 runs 15 residues. Germline V gives CDR1 SGHTA, CDR2 FQGNSA. The trim removed 8 bases at V and 5 bases at J, leaving 7 bases unmatched. CDR3 sequence reads: CASHTGTGGNEKLFF. The CDR3 DNA reads as TGTGCCAGCCATACTGGGACAGGGGGAAATGAAAAACTGTTTTTT.

The chain is built from TRBV6-5 and TRBJ2-5; TRBD1 matches 10 bases. Germline lookup yields CDR1 MNHEY and CDR2 SVGAGI. Trimming took 8 bases from V and 6 from J; bases not matched to a gene: 6. This CDR3 is 13 amino acids long. The CDR3 loop is CASRRTGGKTQYF. Here the CDR3 DNA reads TGTGCCAGCCGGCGGACAGGGGGAAAGACCCAGTACTTC.

This clone occurred once. The rearrangement joins TRBV13 to TRBJ2-5; D may be TRBD2 (7 bases). The CDR3 runs to 14 residues. The germline V gene has CDR1 PRHDT and CDR2 FYEKMQ (reference sequence). V was clipped by 5 bases and J by 5 bases, with 15 bases between them. CDR3 loop: CASSASGGLETQYF. In DNA form, the CDR3 reads TGTGCCAGCAGCGCATCCGGGGGGCTGGAGACCCAGTACTTC.

This chain uses TRBV28 with TRBJ1-2; D uncertain. CDR1 MDHEN and CDR2 SYDVKM come from the germline V gene. The CDR3 length is 15 residues. With 5 bases removed from V and 5 bases from J, the gap between germline ends came to 18 bases. CDR3 sequence: CASSGFPNGEYGYTF. The CDR3 DNA is TGTGCCAGCAGTGGTTTCCCAAACGGGGAATATGGCTACACCTTC.

The rearrangement links TRBV28 to TRBJ1-1, with a weak D call TRBD1 (5 bases). Trimming left V 4 bases short and J 10 bases short, with 13 bases between. The germline gives CDR1 MDHEN, CDR2 SYDVKM. The CDR3 length is 12 residues. The DNA for the CDR3 is TGTGCCAGCAGTTCAAAAATCGGGGGAGCTTTCTTT. It encodes CASSSKIGGAFF.

The V and J genes are TRBV6-4 and TRBJ2-1, with 10 positions matching TRBD2. Germline V gene lookup returns CDR1 MRHNA and CDR2 SNTAGT. J lost 6 bases, V lost 0 bases, and 2 bases had no gene match. This CDR3 has 15 residues. The chain's CDR3 is CASSDSAGGPNEQFF. The CDR3 bases are TGTGCCAGCAGTGACTCAGCGGGGGGGCCCAATGAGCAGTTCTTC.

The gene calls are TRBV11-3 and TRBJ2-2; D gene ambiguous. This CDR3 is 14 amino acids long. V was shortened by 5 bases and J by 4 bases, with 11 bases between the two germline ends. Germline assignment: CDR1 SGHNT and CDR2 YENEEA. The CDR3 spells CASSKERSTGELFF. The CDR3 coding sequence is TGTGCCAGCAGCAAAGAGCGCTCCACCGGGGAGCTGTTTTTT.

The chain's CDR3 is CASSFSGRTTDTQYF. Written as DNA, the CDR3 is TGTGCCAGCAGCTTTAGCGGGAGGACGACAGATACGCAGTATTTT. The chain combines TRBV11-2 with TRBJ2-3; 10 nucleotides line up with TRBD2. V dropped 3 bases and J dropped 3; count of bases not matched to a gene: 3. The CDR3 totals 15 residues. Germline CDR1 is SGHAT and CDR2 is FQNNGV.

V gene TRBV12-5 combines with J gene TRBJ2-3; 7 nucleotides align to TRBD1. Germline assignment: CDR1 LGHNT and CDR2 FRNRAP. This CDR3 is 14 amino acids long. The junction had 3 bases not matched to a gene; V was cut back by 1 base and J by 5 bases. The CDR3 protein is CASGLGQGKDTQYF. The CDR3 region has the DNA TGTGCTAGTGGTTTGGGACAGGGAAAAGATACGCAGTATTTT.

This chain joins TRBV6-6 and TRBJ1-6, with D possibly TRBD1 on 6 matching bases. Looked up from germline, CDR1 is MNHNY and CDR2 is SVGAGI (reference sequence). Trimming removed 6 bases from V and 6 bases from J, with 15 bases in between. CDR3 size: 15 residues. Here the CDR3 DNA reads TGTGCCAGCAGCCCCGAGGGACACCTTAATTCACCCCTCCACTTT. Amino acids: CASSPEGHLNSPLHF.

The genes are TRBV10-2 and TRBJ2-1; the D gene is possibly TRBD1 (6 bases). V lost 6 bases and J lost 5, with 17 bases in between. Germline V gene data show CDR1 as WSHSY and CDR2 as SAAADI. The CDR3 covers 15 residues. CDR3 protein: CASRPRQAGDNEQFF. The DNA for the CDR3 is TGCGCCAGCAGGCCCCGACAGGCCGGGGACAATGAGCAGTTCTTC.